The present T cell receptor beta chain was sequenced within a study of T cell responses to AZD1222 COVID-19 vaccine (dated by TCRdb to 2020 to 2022). About the full investigation: Because spike-specific TCR depth and breadth did not differ between the two schedules, AZD1222 recipients who got a second dose at roughly 4 weeks were pooled with those who got a second dose at roughly 12 weeks. TCR sequencing covered some 250 trial participants: about 210 given two doses of AZD1222 and 26 given two doses of MenACWY control vaccine. Trial participants were enrolled into age subgroups of 18-55, 56-69 and 70-plus years, which contained roughly 150, 30 and 60 TCR-sequenced participants, respectively. General conclusions and limits of the study: Reportedly, almost half of the unique spike-specific TCRs recognized epitopes lying outside the regions that are mutated in the B.1.351 and B.1.1.7 variants. Participants were mostly white British and included more females than males, and it was suggested by the authors that clonal diversity may have been underestimated. Because no day 14 peak-response samples were available, the repertoires could be characterized only after the peak T cell response. Vaccine-associated CD4 TCRs spanned the whole spike protein, with dominant responses in regions 160-218 and 743-854. In the small 56-69-year group, the increase in depth fell short of significance, most likely because of low power. After two AZD1222 doses, both the breadth and the depth of spike-specific TCRs were significantly higher than at day 0 and than in MenACWY recipients. Only 5 to 7 AZD1222 recipients were SARS-CoV-2 seropositive at baseline, limiting conclusions about previously exposed vaccinees.

Sample time point, as interpreted from the label and publication: baseline before first vaccination. Samples from vaccinated people were obtained from the UK trials COV001 and COV002, which included a single-blind randomized controlled phase 2/3 trial of AZD1222 (ChAdOx1 nCoV-19) in healthy adults. Trial participant PBMC samples were collected at day 0 and day 28 after the second dose for TCRbeta chain sequencing. About this clone itself: The antigen it binds to is not known. No clone much larger than this one lies a single base away; base qualities are absent.

Trimming costs V 4 bases and J 8 bases, and their ends lie 15 bases apart. Taken from the germline V gene, the CDR1 and CDR2 loops are SGDLS and YYNGEE. The CDR3 numbers 14 residues from cysteine through phenylalanine. Of all the DNA, just the CDR3 is kept, 42 bases in frame from base 1. The CDR3 regions of human TCRbeta chains were analyzed by immunosequencing. Per the original workflow: Repertoire TCRs were matched against a reference library of SARS-CoV-2-specific TCRs generated with the MIRA antigen-specificity platform. Breadth meant the fraction of unique TCRs that were SARS-CoV-2-associated, whereas depth meant the fraction of total T cells that were SARS-CoV-2-associated. Using the MIRA data, each spike-specific TCR was assigned both to the spike region to which the TCR was reactive and to a CD4 or CD8 class. Log10-transformed breadth and depth values were compared by one-way ANOVA with Sidak's multiple comparisons tests. Not all clones reach the TCRdb copy of this immuneACCESS table, which keeps in-frame sequences only. Checked studies attribute under half of the gap to unresolved V genes and leave the rest unexplained. For V, J and clone size, that table is used; D and trimming come from the DNA. Recorded for this sample are 120,000 or so clones; less than 90% of them occurred a single time. The top ten hold about 27% of the sample.

This specimen consisted of peripheral blood, obtained on day 0 of AZD1222 vaccination. The source of this sequence is an adult in good health. The chain joins TRBV9 to TRBJ1-4; a tentative D match to TRBD1 spans 6 bases. The nucleotides read TGTGCCAGCAGCCAAACAGGGATGGGAGAAAAACTGTTTTTT. This yields the protein CASSQTGMGEKLFF. Supplemented by the reference TRBV9 and TRBJ1-4 proteins around the CDR3, the complete variable domain is DSGVTQTPKHLITATGQRVTLRCSPRSGDLSVYWYQQSLDQGLQFLIQYYNGEERAKGNILERFSAQQFPDLHSELNLSSLELGDSALYFCASSQTGMGEKLFFGSGTQLSVL.